The clone carrying this TCR beta chain was counted at least ten times. These data originate in a study of T cells in Graves' hyperthyroidism and ophthalmopathy. Using RNA transcripts as the source, TCR beta CDR3 regions were amplified. First-round RT-PCR targeting the TCR CDR3 was performed with the HTBI primer set. TCRdb re-called the multiplex PCR reads with MiXCR, one entry per CDR3 protein. The sample comprises about 420,000 distinct CDR3 sequences, about an eighth of which are singletons, and 5.3% rests with the top ten. Germline CDR1 and CDR2: MNHNY and SVGAGI (reference sequence). The CDR3 is 15 amino acids. The J segment lost 2 bases and the V segment lost 2 bases, leaving 2 bases of the junction unmatched. No ophthalmopathy progression within 18 months constituted stable Graves' hyperthyroidism. PBMCs were obtained from about 9 ml fresh peripheral blood.

The chain joins TRBV6-6 to TRBJ2-5; 10 bases line up with TRBD2. The source is a woman in her late teens or twenties with Graves' hyperthyroidism. Sample: blood. The CDR3 coding sequence is TGTGCCAGCAGTTACCTAGCGGGAGCACAAGAGACCCAGTACTTC. Translation: CASSYLAGAQETQYF.